These 11 T cell receptor beta chains share one sample of origin, sequenced in a study of blood T cell repertoires in COVID-19. Profiled with immunoSEQ multiplex PCR; TCRdb holds only in-frame clones, not every one. The sample carries around 60,000 clones, approximately 85% recorded once. Input material: peripheral blood. The receptors shown here come from a man aged 50 to 60 with active COVID-19.

The chain couples TRBV6-5 to TRBJ1-1, with 8 positions matching TRBD1. The CDR3 runs 14 residues. The V and J ends lost 5 bases and 0 bases, in that order; junction bases with no gene match: 2. In germline, CDR1 is MNHEY, CDR2 SVGAGI. CDR3 in DNA: TGTGCCAGCAGTCCGACAGGGGTGAACACTGAAGCTTTCTTT. Protein sequence: CASSPTGVNTEAFF.

This chain links TRBV4-2 with TRBJ2-3; 9 nucleotides match TRBD2. Unmatched junction bases numbered 6, after V lost 1 base and J lost 1 base. Germline assignment: CDR1 LGHNA and CDR2 YNFKEQ. The CDR3 has 17 residues. CDR3 nucleotides: TGTGCCAGCAGCCAAGCCAGCGGGGGGTCTGGCACAGATACGCAGTATTTT. Its protein is CASSQASGGSGTDTQYF.

The chain carries TRBV6-2 or TRBV6-3 and TRBJ2-1; tentatively, D is TRBD2 (6 bases). Germline lookup yields CDR1 MNHEY and CDR2 SVGEGT. V lost 5 bases and J lost 6, with 14 bases in between. The CDR3 runs 14 residues. CDR3 loop: CASSQSRDFNEQFF. Written as DNA, the CDR3 is TGTGCCAGCAGTCAATCTCGGGACTTCAATGAGCAGTTCTTC.

The CDR3 spells CASSGVGEQFF. The CDR3 DNA follows: TGTGCCAGCAGTGGAGTGGGTGAGCAGTTCTTC. The chain links TRBV28 to TRBJ2-1; no definite D call. The germline V gene has CDR1 MDHEN and CDR2 SYDVKM. Trimming cost V 5 bases and J 9 bases, with 8 bases left between them. This CDR3 has 11 amino acids.

This chain uses TRBV10-3 with TRBJ2-2; D may be TRBD2 (7 bases). The CDR3 spans 18 residues. Trimming took off 0 bases at V and 1 base at J, with 15 bases between the two ends. Germline-derived CDR1 and CDR2 are ENHRY and SYGVKD. The DNA of the CDR3 is TGTGCCATCAGTGAGTCGGAGGCGGGGGCCCTGAACACCGGGGAGCTGTTTTTT. It is translated as CAISESEAGALNTGELFF.

This clone was recorded only once. This chain connects TRBV11-2 to TRBJ2-2; TRBD1 matches 9 bases. The CDR3 consists of 15 residues. The germline V gene has CDR1 SGHAT and CDR2 FQNNGV. The V gene end was trimmed by 6 bases and the J gene end by 6 bases; junction bases not matched to a gene: 8. The CDR3 DNA sequence: TGTGCCAGCAGACTCCGGGACAGGGAACCCGGGGAGCTGTTTTTT. As protein: CASRLRDREPGELFF.

This clone has only one observation. The junction and the germline gene differ at one end; a read error may be behind it. The chain carries TRBV7-7 and TRBJ2-2; D may be TRBD1 (6 bases). The CDR3 has 17 residues. Germline CDR1 reads SSHAT; CDR2 reads FNYEAQ (reference sequence). CDR3 amino acids: CASSLAPTGSNTGELFF. In DNA, the CDR3 is TGTGCTAGCAGCTTAGCCCCGACAGGCAGTAACACCGGGGAGCTGTTTTTT.

This sequence joins TRBV7-8 and TRBJ2-1, with a possible D match to TRBD1 (7 bases). This CDR3 comprises 16 residues. V was pared by 0 bases and J by 4 bases, with 13 bases between. CDR1 and CDR2 (germline): SGHVS, FQNEAQ. CDR3 residues: CASSLAAPGGYNEQFF. Written as DNA, the CDR3 is TGTGCCAGCAGCTTAGCAGCGCCAGGGGGGTACAATGAGCAGTTCTTC.

V usage is TRBV6-4 and J usage is TRBJ2-7, with TRBD1 as a possible D gene (5 bases). CDR1 and CDR2 from the germline V gene are MRHNA and SNTAGT. V lost 8 bases, J lost 0 bases, and 23 bases lay in between. The CDR3 sequence is 17 residues long. Here the CDR3 DNA reads TGTGCCAGCCGAAAACAGGACCCCCGACAAAGCTCCTACGAGCAGTACTTC. It encodes CASRKQDPRQSSYEQYF.

The rearrangement joins TRBV7-2 to TRBJ2-6; D not certain. V was trimmed by 4 bases and J by 0 bases, leaving 7 bases between them. This CDR3 has 15 amino acids. Per the germline V gene, CDR1 is SGHTA and CDR2 is FQGNSA. The CDR3 spells CASSSQYSGANVLTF. CDR3 sequence (DNA): TGTGCCAGCAGCTCTCAGTACTCTGGGGCCAACGTCCTGACTTTC. Together with reference TRBV7-2 and TRBJ2-6, the CDR3 gives the full variable domain: GAGVSQSPSNKVTEKGKDVELRCDPISGHTALYWYRQSLGQGLEFLIYFQGNSAPDKSGLPSDRFSAERTGGSVSTLTIQRTQQEDSAVYLCASSSQYSGANVLTFGAGSRLTVL.

The chain recombines TRBV9 with TRBJ1-2, with TRBD1 as a possible D gene (5 bases). The germline CDR1 and CDR2 sequences are SGDLS and YYNGEE. The CDR3 length is 14 residues. V was trimmed by 3 bases and J by 4 bases, leaving 13 bases between them. The CDR3: CASSDQTDLYGYTF. Written as DNA, the CDR3 is TGTGCCAGCAGCGACCAGACAGACCTCTATGGCTACACCTTC.